A single T cell receptor (beta chain) is shown here with its context. The antigen remains undetermined. TCRdb keeps only in-frame clones here, not all; method: immunoSEQ multiplex PCR. The sample includes roughly 81,000 clones, around 93% of them seen just once. The data were taken from a study of human versus mouse CDR3 diversity and MHC coevolution. Turning to the study itself: immunoSEQ was reported to reach one in 200,000 T cells sensitivity. Study conclusions and caveats: iCHAO1 estimated the human TCR beta repertoire at roughly 1.5 million clonotypes. Human CDR3s averaged more deletions and insertions than mouse CDR3s.

The length of the CDR3 is 16 residues. V was trimmed by 4 bases and J by 8 bases, leaving 18 bases between them. Germline CDR1 is SGHDN and CDR2 is FVKESK. Naive CD4 T cells were sorted as CD45RO-negative, CD62L-positive. This chain joins TRBV14 and TRBJ1-6, with D perhaps matching TRBD1 (6 bases). The source material was naive CD4+ T cells from blood. The subset: CD45RO-negative CD62L-positive naive CD4 T cells. The sequence was collected from a person aged 30 to 70 in good health. The CDR3 sequence: CASSPGPQGWHSPLHF. The CDR3 region has the DNA TGTGCCAGCAGCCCAGGTCCACAGGGTTGGCATTCACCCCTCCACTTT.